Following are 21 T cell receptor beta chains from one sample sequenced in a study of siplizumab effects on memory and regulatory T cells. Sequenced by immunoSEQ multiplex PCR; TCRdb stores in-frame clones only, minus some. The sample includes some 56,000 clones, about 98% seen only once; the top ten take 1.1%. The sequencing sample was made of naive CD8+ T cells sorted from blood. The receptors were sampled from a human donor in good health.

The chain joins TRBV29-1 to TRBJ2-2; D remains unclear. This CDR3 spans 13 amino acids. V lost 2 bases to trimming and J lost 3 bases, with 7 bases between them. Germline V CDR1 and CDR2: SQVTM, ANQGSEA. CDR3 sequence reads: CSVELADTGELFF. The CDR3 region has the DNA TGCAGCGTTGAATTGGCTGACACCGGGGAGCTGTTTTTT.

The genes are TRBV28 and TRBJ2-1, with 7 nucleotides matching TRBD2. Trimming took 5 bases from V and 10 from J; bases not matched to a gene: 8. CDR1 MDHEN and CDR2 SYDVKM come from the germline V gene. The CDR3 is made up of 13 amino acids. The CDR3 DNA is TGTGCCAGCAGTCCCCGGGAGGTGGAAGAGCAGTTCTTC. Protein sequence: CASSPREVEEQFF.

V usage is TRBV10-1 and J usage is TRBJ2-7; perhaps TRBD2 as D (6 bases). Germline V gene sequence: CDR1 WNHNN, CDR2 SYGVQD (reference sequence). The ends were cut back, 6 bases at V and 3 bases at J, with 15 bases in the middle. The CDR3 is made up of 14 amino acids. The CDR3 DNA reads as TGCGCCAGCAGCCCCGCGGGGACGGGCTACGAGCAGTACTTC. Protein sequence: CASSPAGTGYEQYF.

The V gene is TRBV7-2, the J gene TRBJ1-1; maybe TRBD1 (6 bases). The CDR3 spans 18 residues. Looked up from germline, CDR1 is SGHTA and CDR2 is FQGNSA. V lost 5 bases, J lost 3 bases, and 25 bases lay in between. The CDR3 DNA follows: TGTGCCAGCAGCCCACCCGGGGGCGCCGGCTGGTTGGACACTGAAGCTTTCTTT. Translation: CASSPPGGAGWLDTEAFF. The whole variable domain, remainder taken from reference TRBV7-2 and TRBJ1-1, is GAGVSQSPSNKVTEKGKDVELRCDPISGHTALYWYRQSLGQGLEFLIYFQGNSAPDKSGLPSDRFSAERTGGSVSTLTIQRTQQEDSAVYLCASSPPGGAGWLDTEAFFGQGTRLTVV.

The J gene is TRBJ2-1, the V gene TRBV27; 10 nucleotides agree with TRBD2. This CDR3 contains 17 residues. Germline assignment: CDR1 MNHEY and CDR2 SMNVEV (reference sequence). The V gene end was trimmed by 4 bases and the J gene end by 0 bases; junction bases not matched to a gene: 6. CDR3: CASSSTSGYSSYNEQFF. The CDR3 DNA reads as TGTGCCAGCAGTTCGACTAGCGGGTACAGCTCCTACAATGAGCAGTTCTTC.

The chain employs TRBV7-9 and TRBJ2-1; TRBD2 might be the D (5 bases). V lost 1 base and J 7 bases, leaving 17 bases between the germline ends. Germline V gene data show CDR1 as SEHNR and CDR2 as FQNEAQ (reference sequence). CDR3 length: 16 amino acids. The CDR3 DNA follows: TGTGCCAGCAGCTTAGGCGTCGGTACCGGAGGTAATGAGCAGTTCTTC. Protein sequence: CASSLGVGTGGNEQFF.

This CDR3 is CASSLGLGQMNTEAFF. The CDR3 nucleotides read TGTGCCAGCAGCTTAGGCTTGGGACAGATGAACACTGAAGCTTTCTTT. This chain uses TRBV13 with TRBJ1-1, with 7 bases fitting TRBD1. This CDR3 comprises 16 residues. Trimming cost V 0 bases and J 0 bases; bases outside gene matches: 4. Germline V CDR1 and CDR2: PRHDT, FYEKMQ (reference sequence).

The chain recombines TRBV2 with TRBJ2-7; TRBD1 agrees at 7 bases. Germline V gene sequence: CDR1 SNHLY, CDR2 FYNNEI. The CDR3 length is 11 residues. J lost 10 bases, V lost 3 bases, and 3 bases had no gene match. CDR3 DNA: TGTGCCAGCAGTGATAGGACAGGCCAGTACTTC. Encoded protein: CASSDRTGQYF.

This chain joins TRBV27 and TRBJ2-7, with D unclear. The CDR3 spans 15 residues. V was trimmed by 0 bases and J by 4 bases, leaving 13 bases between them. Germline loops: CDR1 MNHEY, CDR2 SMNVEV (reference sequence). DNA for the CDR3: TGTGCCAGCAGTTTATCGAATTCAGGTAGTTACGAGCAGTACTTC. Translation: CASSLSNSGSYEQYF.

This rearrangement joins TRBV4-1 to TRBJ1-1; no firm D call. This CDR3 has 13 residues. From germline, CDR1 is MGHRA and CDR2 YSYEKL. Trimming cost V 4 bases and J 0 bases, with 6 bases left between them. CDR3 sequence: CASSPDVNTEAFF. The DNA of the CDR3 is TGCGCCAGCAGCCCGGATGTGAACACTGAAGCTTTCTTT.

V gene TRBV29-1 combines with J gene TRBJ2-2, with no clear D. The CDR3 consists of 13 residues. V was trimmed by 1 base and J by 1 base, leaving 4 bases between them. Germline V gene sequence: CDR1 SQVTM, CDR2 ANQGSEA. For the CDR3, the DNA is TGCAGCGTTGAAGGACAGAACACCGGGGAGCTGTTTTTT. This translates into CSVEGQNTGELFF.

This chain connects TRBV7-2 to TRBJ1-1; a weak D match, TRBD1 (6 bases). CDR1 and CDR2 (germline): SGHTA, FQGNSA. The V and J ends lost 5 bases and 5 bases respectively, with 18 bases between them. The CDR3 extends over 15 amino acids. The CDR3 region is CASSLGIGGGTEAFF. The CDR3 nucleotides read TGTGCCAGCAGCCTAGGAATCGGAGGGGGAACTGAAGCTTTCTTT.

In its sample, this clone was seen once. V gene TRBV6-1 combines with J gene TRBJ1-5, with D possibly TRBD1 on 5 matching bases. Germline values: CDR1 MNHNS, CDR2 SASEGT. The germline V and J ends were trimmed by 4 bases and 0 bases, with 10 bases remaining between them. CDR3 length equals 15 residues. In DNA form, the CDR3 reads TGTGCCAGCAGTGGCGGGGCGTATAGCAATCAGCCCCAGCATTTT. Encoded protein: CASSGGAYSNQPQHF.

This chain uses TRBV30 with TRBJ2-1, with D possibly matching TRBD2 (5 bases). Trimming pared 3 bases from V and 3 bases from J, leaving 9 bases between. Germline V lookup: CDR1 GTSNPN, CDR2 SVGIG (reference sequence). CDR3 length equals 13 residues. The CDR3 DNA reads TGTGCCTGGAGCCCCGGGAACTACAATGAGCAGTTCTTC. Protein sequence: CAWSPGNYNEQFF.

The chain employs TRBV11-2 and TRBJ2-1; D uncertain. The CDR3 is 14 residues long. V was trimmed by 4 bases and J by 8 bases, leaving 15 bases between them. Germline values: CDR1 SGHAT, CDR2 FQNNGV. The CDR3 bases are TGTGCCAGCAGCTCCCAACTCCAACGGTATGAGCAGTTCTTC. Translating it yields CASSSQLQRYEQFF.

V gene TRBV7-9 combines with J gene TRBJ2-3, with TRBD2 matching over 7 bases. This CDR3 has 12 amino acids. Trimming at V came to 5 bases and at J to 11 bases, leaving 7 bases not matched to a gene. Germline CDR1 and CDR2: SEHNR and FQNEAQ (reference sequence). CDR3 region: CASSLRLAGQYF. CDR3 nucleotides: TGTGCCAGCAGCCTCAGACTAGCTGGGCAGTATTTT.

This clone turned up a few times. CDR3 loop: CASSSGATDTQYF. In DNA, the CDR3 is TGTGCCAGCAGTTCCGGGGCCACAGATACGCAGTATTTT. The V call is TRBV27, the J call TRBJ2-3; D could derive from TRBD1 or TRBD2 (5 bases each). The V gene's germline CDR1 is MNHEY and CDR2 SMNVEV (reference sequence). The CDR3 is made up of 13 amino acids. The ends were cut back, 4 bases at V and 2 bases at J, with 7 bases in the middle.

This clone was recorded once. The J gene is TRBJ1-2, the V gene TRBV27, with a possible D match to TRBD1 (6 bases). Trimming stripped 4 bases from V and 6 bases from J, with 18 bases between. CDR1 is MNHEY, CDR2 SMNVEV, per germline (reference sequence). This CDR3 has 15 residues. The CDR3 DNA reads TGTGCCAGCAGTTCCCTCTCATCAGGGGATCATGGCTACACCTTC. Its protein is CASSSLSSGDHGYTF.

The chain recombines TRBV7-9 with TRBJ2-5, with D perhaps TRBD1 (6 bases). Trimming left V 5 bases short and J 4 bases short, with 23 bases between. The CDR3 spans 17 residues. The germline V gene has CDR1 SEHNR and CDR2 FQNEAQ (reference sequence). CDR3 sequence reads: CASSPVGGLGNGETQYF. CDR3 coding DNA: TGTGCCAGCAGCCCCGTAGGGGGTCTGGGTAACGGAGAGACCCAGTACTTC. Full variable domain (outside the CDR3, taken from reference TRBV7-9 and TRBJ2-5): DTGVSQNPRHKITKRGQNVTFRCDPISEHNRLYWYRQTLGQGPEFLTYFQNEAQLEKSRLLSDRFSAERPKGSFSTLEIQRTEQGDSAMYLCASSPVGGLGNGETQYFGPGTRLLVL.

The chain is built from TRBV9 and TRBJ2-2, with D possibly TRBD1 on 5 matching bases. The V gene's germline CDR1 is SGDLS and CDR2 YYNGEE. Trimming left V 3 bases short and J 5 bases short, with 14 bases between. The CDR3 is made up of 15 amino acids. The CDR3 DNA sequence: TGTGCCAGCAGCGGTTCAGGGCTTGGAACCGGGGAGCTGTTTTTT. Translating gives CASSGSGLGTGELFF.

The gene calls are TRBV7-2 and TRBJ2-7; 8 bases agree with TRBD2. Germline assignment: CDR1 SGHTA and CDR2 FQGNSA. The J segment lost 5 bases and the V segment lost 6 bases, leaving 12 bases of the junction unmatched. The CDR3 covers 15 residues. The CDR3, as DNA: TGTGCCAGCAGTTTTCTGCGGGGGGTGGGCCACGAGCAGTACTTC. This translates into CASSFLRGVGHEQYF.